This T cell receptor (beta chain) came from a study of cytomegalovirus exposure and HLA in healthy donors (dated by TCRdb to the late 2010s). As for the study more broadly: According to an earlier analysis of 587 of the donors, 200 million or so T cells yielded 90 million to 130 million unique TCR beta sequences and more than 250 Gb of sequence data. HLA typing included class I and class II loci at four-digit resolution. A few DR-DQ haplotypes were treated as single units for association and clustering because of strong linkage in the cohort. Rather than using new phenotypic data, the later analysis identified candidate immune exposures from TCR beta sequences and from how often those sequences occurred across donors. Every discovery cohort repertoire had been produced on one sequencing platform. Roughly 300 gigabases of sequencing data and approximately 92 million unique TCR sequences made up an early release that covered nearly 650 HLA-typed donors. Donor age, sex, ethnicity and CMV serostatus were collected together with the repertoire data. Besides the first cohort of more than 650 subjects, a separate validation cohort made up of over a hundred different subjects was used. The study profiled the T cell repertoires of some 610 subjects by immunosequencing and related them to cytomegalovirus serostatus. In a later genetic analysis, genome-wide SNP genotypes for about 65% of the roughly 700 donors were used, and that subset was treated as a discovery cohort. Among roughly 400 genotyped donors of the cohort, an average of about 240,000 unique TCR beta nucleotide sequences were sequenced per donor, 15% to 20% of them non-productive. To predict cytomegalovirus infection status, the study combined high-throughput TCR immunosequencing, statistical association of individual TCRs with disease status, and machine learning. The number of typed donors differed by locus: about 620-640 for A, B, C, DRB1 and DQB1; some 500 for DQA1; some 590 for DPA1; and around 490 for DPB1. In a later analysis, previously published TCR beta repertoires from 670 or so donors were re-analyzed and high-resolution HLA genotyping was added so that TCR occurrence patterns could be studied. The study aimed to test whether cataloging public T cell receptors could reveal signatures of past pathogen exposure. To decide whether each TCR beta V gene segment behaved as functional or pseudogenic, an earlier analysis of over 500 of the donors relied on high-throughput TCR beta sequencing. Of the 300 to 400 genotyped donors, roughly 80% fell in the genetic ancestry cluster associated with self-reported Caucasian donors. Overall results and qualifications from the work: Because the 87-base-pair reads could not distinguish some IMGT-functional V segments, including TRBV6-2 and TRBV6-3, those segments were excluded. Specific HLA alleles were associated with 15,000 to 20,000 TCR beta sequences at a false discovery rate of 0.05 in a later analysis. A cluster of highly shared sequence variants was judged likely to be a technical artifact of the sequencing pipeline. This cohort had only TCR beta chains sequenced, and the lack of alpha or paired-chain data limited which features could be detected. In an earlier analysis of 500 to 650 of the donors, most TCR beta V segments appeared in productive rearrangements about 87% or about 30% of the time, broadly matching IMGT annotations. Roughly uniform sequencing depth across donors was assumed in presence/absence analyses, although this assumption may not hold. In a later analysis, most CMV-associated TCR beta chains were found to appear HLA-restricted, with HLA associations seemingly driven largely by CMV exposure. Compared with equally common non-associated chains, HLA-associated TCR beta chains in a later analysis were more clonally expanded and had lower generation probabilities. Several of the top co-occurrence clusters appeared to be linked to parvovirus B19, influenza, CMV and Epstein-Barr virus, according to a later analysis. Because HLA typing was missing for some donors at each locus, association tests included only the typed subset. V-gene and J-gene trimming of TCR beta chains was associated with a missense DCLRE1C variant in a later genetic analysis, and the association was replicated in an independent cohort. Because counts were too low, 15 to 20 rarely observed V segments, including chromosome 9 orphons, were left out of the earlier analysis of roughly 600 of the donors. Assigning TCR associations to individual alleles was difficult when HLA alleles, especially DR and DQ, strongly co-occurred. A total of around 150 TCR beta chains were listed by the study as associated with cytomegalovirus. Most TCR sequences were seen in very few donors, while some public TCRs were found in many individuals. It was suggested by the authors that the approach could potentially be generalized to other disease states and immunological phenotypes. Cytomegalovirus status was reported to be diagnosed by the classifier with high specificity and sensitivity in both the original and validation cohorts. According to a later genetic analysis, donors in an Asian-associated ancestry cluster had fewer N-insertions in productive TCRs than the roughly 670-donor mean. Correlated functional status among segregating V segments might reflect linkage disequilibrium, but an unknown experimental factor could not be ruled out. A further reported finding was that TCR beta sequences accurately predicted the HLA-A and HLA-B alleles for most subjects in the first cohort. In a later analysis, TCR association rates were found to vary across HLA loci, with the most associated TCRs seen for DRB1 alleles and the fewest for HLA-C alleles. Immune exposure information for the cohort was limited to CMV serostatus. In vitro tests confirmed that a few of the cytomegalovirus-associated TCR beta chains recognize cytomegalovirus antigens.

This clone was seen just once. Its antigen remains undetermined. Base-call qualities are not available, and no considerably larger clone is one nucleotide away. Library preparation used the immunoSEQ multiplex PCR assay. The multiplex PCR relied on a mix of 60 forward primers for TCR Vbeta segments and 13 reverse primers for TCR Jbeta segments. A multiplex PCR assay on genomic DNA amplified the CDR3 region of rearranged TCR beta genes. The amplified TCR beta libraries were sequenced on the Illumina HiSeq System as 87-base-pair reads. The paper's processing steps were these. A later analysis tallied tens of millions of unique TCR beta chains across the approximately 670 repertoires, and around 9.9 million of those chains were shared by two or more donors. To remove PCR and sequencing errors, raw reads were error-corrected and collapsed into unique sequences using a nearest-neighbor algorithm that merged closely related sequences. To assign V, D and J gene segments, CDR3 sequences were aligned to IMGT reference sequences. For a sequence to be retained, a match of at least six nucleotides was required to both a V gene segment and a J gene segment. Rearrangements were classified as productive when the CDR3 lacked stop codons and remained in frame with V and J, and all other rearrangements were classified as non-productive. Following IMGT convention, CDR3 was defined as the stretch from the second conserved V-encoded cysteine to the conserved J-encoded phenylalanine. In an earlier analysis of approximately 590 of the donors, sequences lacking an unambiguous match to a single V gene segment were excluded. An earlier analysis of about 600 of the donors called V segments functional above 56.7% productive rearrangements and segregating when the between-donor standard deviation exceeded 5%. To diagnose cytomegalovirus status from the catalog of TCR beta chain sequences, a statistical classification framework was built. In a later analysis, V and J genes were assigned by comparing TCR nucleotide sequences against IMGT/GENE-DB human TR gene sequences. The TCRdist pipeline was used in a later analysis to assign CDR3 sequences and most-parsimonious VDJ recombination scenarios. In a later analysis, each TCR beta chain was defined by its CDR3 amino acid sequence together with its V-gene family, and reads without a unique V-gene family were excluded. A later analysis removed several hundred highly shared, low-generation-probability nucleotide sequences to deal with suspected cross-contamination and a sequencing artifact. For each public chain, a later analysis derived a clonal expansion index from normalized ranks of inferred template counts within each repertoire. Generation probabilities in a later analysis came from a VDJ recombination model fitted to out-of-frame rearrangements, and those results were checked against IGoR. In a later analysis, hypergeometric tests were used to score TCR-TCR, TCR-HLA and TCR-CMV co-occurrence, with a repertoire-size bias correction applied to TCR pairs. In a later analysis, false discovery rates were estimated by permuting HLA or CMV assignments 20 times. In a later analysis, co-occurring TCRs were grouped using DBSCAN, and TCRdist sequence similarity was added for clustering within HLA-allele-positive subsets. Co-occurrence clustering excluded repertoires with fewer than 30,000 or more than 120,000 public chains, plus five with anomalous nucleotide sharing. The source is immuneACCESS, and TCRdb retained only in-frame sequences with V and J called. Part of the clones is not carried over; for the studies checked, unresolved V genes explain less than half of this, and the remainder is unexplained. V, J and clone size were drawn from that table, and D and trimming were deduced from the DNA. This sample is represented by around 170,000 clones; around 80% of them were singletons. Under 0.9% of the sample rests with the top ten.

The cohort consisted of fewer than 700 healthy bone marrow donors. At the time of sampling, all cohort members were nominally healthy, though unrecorded immune exposures were likely present. The donor was CMV seronegative and belonged to the group of several hundred seronegative cohort members. Each donor provided a peripheral blood sample, and peripheral blood mononuclear cells were used for TCR beta sequencing. Genomic DNA extraction from the blood cell samples was performed with the Qiagen DNeasy Blood Extraction Kit. For CDR1 and CDR2, the germline V gene lists SGHTS and YDEGEE. The CDR3 spans 14 residues, from the cysteine through the phenylalanine. Only the CDR3 DNA is retained, 42 bases long and in frame from the first base. The V and J ends are trimmed by 0 bases and 2 bases, leaving 5 bases between them.

The receptor was isolated from a middle-aged woman in good health and CMV-seronegative. The V and J segments used are TRBV5-8 and TRBJ2-2, with the D gene not confidently named. Sequenced input: PBMCs. The bases read TGTGCCAGCAGCTTGGTGGCCAACACCGGGGAGCTGTTTTTT. Its protein reads: CASSLVANTGELFF.